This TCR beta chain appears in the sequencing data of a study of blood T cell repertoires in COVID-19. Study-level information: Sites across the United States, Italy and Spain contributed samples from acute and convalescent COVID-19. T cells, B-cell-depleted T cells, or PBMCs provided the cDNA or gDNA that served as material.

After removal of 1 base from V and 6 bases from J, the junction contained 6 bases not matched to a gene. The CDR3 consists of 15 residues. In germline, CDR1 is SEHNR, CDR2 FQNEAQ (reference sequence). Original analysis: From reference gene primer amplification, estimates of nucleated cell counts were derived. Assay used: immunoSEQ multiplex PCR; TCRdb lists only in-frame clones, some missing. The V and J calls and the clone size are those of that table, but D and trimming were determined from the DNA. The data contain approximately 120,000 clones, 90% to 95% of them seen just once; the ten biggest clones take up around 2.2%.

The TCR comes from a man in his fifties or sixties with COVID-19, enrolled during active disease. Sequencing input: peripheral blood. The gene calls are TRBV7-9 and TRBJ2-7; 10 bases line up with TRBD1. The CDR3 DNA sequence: TGTGCCAGCAGCTTAGGGACAGGGGGGGCCGCCGAGCAGTACTTC. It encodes CASSLGTGGAAEQYF.